These 20 T cell receptor beta chains were sequenced from one sample in a study of preoperative IRX-2 immunotherapy in early breast cancer. Specified treatment: preoperative locoregional IRX-2 cytokine immunotherapy. Sequencing was performed with immunoSEQ multiplex PCR; in TCRdb, only in-frame clones are kept and a portion is missing. Among approximately 27,000 clones listed, roughly four fifths were seen once. Material: lymph node tissue, obtained after IRX-2 immunotherapy. These receptors originate from a human donor with breast cancer.

This chain uses TRBV6-8 with TRBJ2-3; no clear D gene. V was cut by 10 bases and J by 0 bases, with 17 bases left in between. This CDR3 comprises 15 residues. Germline assignment: CDR1 MNHGY and CDR2 SAAAGT. This CDR3 is CATTRTETSTDTQYF. CDR3 sequence (DNA): TGTGCCACGACACGGACGGAGACTAGCACAGATACGCAGTATTTT.

The V gene is TRBV29-1, the J gene TRBJ2-2, with D hard to call. V lost 3 bases and J 7 bases, leaving 12 bases between the germline ends. The CDR3 sequence is 13 residues long. Germline V gives CDR1 SQVTM, CDR2 ANQGSEA. CDR3 region: CSVEYLKDGELFF. The CDR3 region has the DNA TGCAGCGTTGAGTACCTCAAGGACGGGGAGCTGTTTTTT.

V usage is TRBV5-1 and J usage is TRBJ2-7, with D possibly TRBD1 on 5 matching bases. V lost 7 bases and J 4 bases, leaving 27 bases between the germline ends. CDR3 length: 17 amino acids. Germline CDR1 is SGHRS and CDR2 is YFSETQ. The CDR3 spells CASSWTRTLTERYEQYV. The CDR3 DNA reads as TGCGCCAGCTCGTGGACACGTACCCTTACCGAGAGATACGAGCAGTACGTC.

The chain uses TRBV12-5 and TRBJ1-5; D may be TRBD1 (6 bases). The CDR3 is made up of 15 amino acids. Trimming took 0 bases from V and 3 from J, leaving 9 bases between them. Looked up from germline, CDR1 is LGHNT and CDR2 is FRNRAP. CDR3 sequence reads: CASGLVTGTNQPQHF. The CDR3 DNA sequence: TGTGCTAGTGGTTTGGTAACAGGGACCAATCAGCCCCAGCATTTT.

This clone was seen only once. This rearrangement joins TRBV18 to TRBJ2-2; 8 nucleotides match TRBD1. The CDR3 consists of 16 residues. Germline lookup yields CDR1 KGHSH and CDR2 LQKENI. V lost 0 bases, J lost 2 bases, and 2 bases stayed unmatched. Here the CDR3 DNA reads TGTGCCAGCTCACCACCAACAGGGGGAAACACCGGGGAGCTGTTTTTT. Protein: CASSPPTGGNTGELFF.

The chain is built from TRBV10-2 and TRBJ1-5; D is ambiguous. The CDR3 has 14 residues. V lost 2 bases to trimming and J lost 5 bases, with 10 bases between them. Germline lookup yields CDR1 WSHSY and CDR2 SAAADI. The chain's CDR3 is CASSERLGDQPQHF. Written as DNA, the CDR3 is TGCGCCAGCAGTGAGCGGCTTGGGGATCAGCCCCAGCATTTT.

The V gene is TRBV11-3, the J gene TRBJ1-4; D not resolved. The CDR3 extends over 17 amino acids. Germline loops: CDR1 SGHNT, CDR2 YENEEA. The germline V and J ends were trimmed by 1 base and 3 bases, with 15 bases remaining between them. The CDR3 bases are TGTGCCAGCAGCTTAGGGCTGAGCCCCCTAGCTAATGAAAAACTGTTTTTT. It encodes CASSLGLSPLANEKLFF. Looking up the rest from reference TRBV11-3 and TRBJ1-4 gives the full variable domain: EAGVVQSPRYKIIEKKQPVAFWCNPISGHNTLYWYLQNLGQGPELLIRYENEEAVDDSQLPKDRFSAERLKGVDSTLKIQPAELGDSAVYLCASSLGLSPLANEKLFFGSGTQLSVL.

This clone was recorded once. The J gene is TRBJ1-5, the V gene TRBV19; the match to TRBD1 covers 10 bases. The CDR3 extends over 14 amino acids. V lost 7 bases to trimming and J lost 5 bases; unmatched junction nucleotides: 5. CDR1 is LNHDA and CDR2 is SQIVND in the germline V gene (reference sequence). Here the CDR3 DNA reads TGTGCCAGTACCTTGACAGGGGGCTATCAGCCCCAGCATTTT. It encodes CASTLTGGYQPQHF.

The rearrangement links TRBV5-1 to TRBJ1-4; D uncertain. The V end was cut by 0 bases, the J end by 0 bases, with 6 bases between. The CDR3 is 15 residues long. CDR1 and CDR2 from the germline V gene are SGHRS and YFSETQ. CDR3 amino acids: CASSLDGTTNEKLFF. For the CDR3, the DNA is TGCGCCAGCAGCTTGGACGGAACAACTAATGAAAAACTGTTTTTT. The variable domain in full, with the rest retrieved from reference TRBV5-1 and TRBJ1-4, is KAGVTQTPRYLIKTRGQQVTLSCSPISGHRSVSWYQQTPGQGLQFLFEYFSETQRNKGNFPGRFSGRQFSNSRSEMNVSTLELGDSALYLCASSLDGTTNEKLFFGSGTQLSVL.

The V and J genes are TRBV10-2 and TRBJ2-4, with D maybe TRBD2 (5 bases). There are 14 residues in the CDR3. V lost 6 bases and J lost 6, with 15 bases in between. The germline V gene encodes CDR1 WSHSY and CDR2 SAAADI. The CDR3 bases are TGCGCCAGCAGCACAACCCGAGAGGGAAACATTCAGTACTTC. Its protein is CASSTTREGNIQYF.

DNA for the CDR3: TGTGCCAGTAGTATAACCCTGGGCACTGAAGCTTTCTTT. Its translation is CASSITLGTEAFF. The V gene is TRBV19, the J gene TRBJ1-1; no clear D gene. The CDR3 contains 13 residues. V lost 2 bases to trimming and J lost 4 bases, with 8 bases between them. CDR1 is LNHDA, CDR2 SQIVND, per germline (reference sequence).

The rearrangement uses TRBV10-3 and TRBJ1-1; D unclear. In germline, CDR1 is ENHRY, CDR2 SYGVKD. The CDR3 extends over 14 amino acids. The ends were cut back, 2 bases at V and 4 bases at J, with 11 bases in the middle. Written as DNA, the CDR3 is TGTGCCATCAGTGAGAATAGGGATCCCACTGAAGCTTTCTTT. Protein: CAISENRDPTEAFF.

The genes are TRBV18 and TRBJ2-5, with D possibly being TRBD2 (6 bases). The CDR3 sequence is 16 residues long. The V gene lost 3 bases and the J gene lost 5 bases, with 19 bases spanning the gap. CDR1 and CDR2 (germline): KGHSH, LQKENI. The CDR3 is CASSPNPTSRGETQYF. In DNA form, the CDR3 reads TGTGCCAGCTCACCTAATCCTACTAGCCGGGGGGAGACCCAGTACTTC.

This chain connects TRBV28 to TRBJ2-7, with D perhaps matching TRBD1 (5 bases). CDR1 and CDR2 from the germline V gene are MDHEN and SYDVKM. V was cut by 6 bases and J by 2 bases, with 14 bases left in between. The CDR3 length is 14 residues. CDR3 nucleotides: TGTGCCAGCAGCGATGGACCAGGGCCCTACGAGCAGTACTTC. Protein product: CASSDGPGPYEQYF.

The chain joins TRBV6-8 to TRBJ2-7; D ambiguous. There are 12 residues in the CDR3. The germline V gene encodes CDR1 MNHGY and CDR2 SAAAGT. With 4 bases removed from V and 10 bases from J, the gap between germline ends came to 14 bases. For the CDR3, the DNA is TGTGCCAGCAGTTTCGAGACCGGCCTCCAGTACGTC. Translation gives CASSFETGLQYV.

The chain uses TRBV19 and TRBJ1-3; D is undetermined. This CDR3 region has 13 residues. The V gene lost 6 bases and the J gene lost 4 bases, with 10 bases spanning the gap. Per germline, CDR1 LNHDA and CDR2 SQIVND (reference sequence). The chain's CDR3 is CASSHRSGNTIYF. CDR3 DNA: TGTGCCAGTAGCCATCGGTCAGGAAACACCATATATTTT. Supplemented by reference TRBV19 and TRBJ1-3, the full variable domain reads DGGITQSPKYLFRKEGQNVTLSCEQNLNHDAMYWYRQDPGQGLRLIYYSQIVNDFQKGDIAEGYSVSREKKESFPLTVTSAQKNPTAFYLCASSHRSGNTIYFGEGSWLTVV.

The chain has TRBV6-8 and TRBJ2-2; TRBD2 aligns across 8 bases. The CDR3 consists of 13 residues. Germline values: CDR1 MNHGY, CDR2 SAAAGT. V was pared by 7 bases and J by 8 bases, with 6 bases of the junction left unmatched. The CDR3 DNA reads as TGTGCCAGCACCGGGGGGGCCGTTGGGGAGCTGTTTTTT. It specifies CASTGGAVGELFF.

The CDR3 protein is CATSRDFRGYNEQFF. The CDR3 DNA follows: TGTGCCACCAGCAGAGATTTCCGGGGTTACAATGAGCAGTTCTTC. The chain carries TRBV15 and TRBJ2-1; D perhaps matches TRBD2 (5 bases). The V end was cut by 0 bases, the J end by 4 bases, with 10 bases between. The CDR3 totals 15 residues. Germline V gene lookup returns CDR1 LNHNV and CDR2 YYDKDF (reference sequence).

The chain links TRBV6-8 to TRBJ1-6; D might be TRBD1 (6 bases). This CDR3 contains 18 residues. V was cut by 7 bases and J by 8 bases, with 27 bases left in between. Germline CDR1 and CDR2: MNHGY and SAAAGT. Here the CDR3 reads CASTAIGVSGANDSPLHF. CDR3 coding DNA: TGTGCCAGCACTGCCATCGGGGTATCGGGGGCGAATGATTCACCCCTCCACTTT.

The J gene is TRBJ1-2, the V gene TRBV18, with TRBD1 matching over 9 bases. The CDR3 has 14 residues. Germline lookup yields CDR1 KGHSH and CDR2 LQKENI. Unmatched junction bases numbered 8, after V lost 1 base and J lost 11 bases. The CDR3 coding sequence is TGTGCCAGCTCACCACAGGGACAGGGAGTGGGTTACACCTTC. Translated, it gives CASSPQGQGVGYTF.